These 18 T cell receptor beta chains came from one sample sequenced in a study of T cell responses to AZD1222 COVID-19 vaccine. Profiled with immunoSEQ multiplex PCR; TCRdb holds only in-frame clones, not every one. The table records more than 150,000 clones, 85% to 95% of them present only once. Material: peripheral blood, obtained 28 days after the second AZD1222 dose. The receptors here all came from an adult who received the AZD1222 COVID-19 vaccine.

V is TRBV5-4 and J is TRBJ2-1; 8 bases are a match to TRBD1. The CDR3 has 15 residues. The germline V gene has CDR1 SGHNT and CDR2 YYREEE (reference sequence). After removal of 0 bases from V and 9 bases from J, the junction contained 8 bases not matched to a gene. CDR3 in DNA: TGTGCCAGCAGCTTGGGTGGTGACAGGGGAATTGAGCAGTTCTTC. Its protein is CASSLGGDRGIEQFF.

The chain is built from TRBV9 and TRBJ1-3, with D unresolved. Germline CDR1 and CDR2: SGDLS and YYNGEE. The CDR3 is 15 residues long. Deletions cut 1 base from V and 7 bases from J, with 15 bases between. This CDR3 reads CASSVNTASGNTIYF. The CDR3 nucleotides read TGTGCCAGCAGCGTAAATACAGCCAGCGGGAACACCATATATTTT.

The chain links TRBV10-3 to TRBJ2-7; 7 positions match TRBD2. This CDR3 spans 14 amino acids. CDR1 is ENHRY and CDR2 is SYGVKD in the germline V gene. J was trimmed by 2 bases and V by 3 bases; bases with no gene match: 4. Written as DNA, the CDR3 is TGTGCCATCAGTGATTTTGCGGGAGCCTACGAGCAGTACTTC. This encodes CAISDFAGAYEQYF.

The CDR3 protein is CASSQDDGFYEQYF. The CDR3 bases are TGCGCCAGCAGCCAAGACGACGGGTTCTACGAGCAGTACTTC. The gene calls are TRBV4-1 and TRBJ2-7; D not certain. V lost 0 bases and J lost 3, with 9 bases in between. From germline, CDR1 is MGHRA and CDR2 YSYEKL. The CDR3 is made up of 14 amino acids.

J is TRBJ2-2 and V is TRBV6-2 or TRBV6-3, with 7 bases aligning to TRBD2. The CDR3 has 17 amino acids. Germline CDR1 is MNHEY and CDR2 is SVGEGT. The J segment lost 0 bases and the V segment lost 0 bases, leaving 4 bases of the junction unmatched. The CDR3, as DNA: TGTGCCAGCAGTTACTCCGACGGGGGGACGAACACCGGGGAGCTGTTTTTT. Amino acids: CASSYSDGGTNTGELFF.

The V and J genes are TRBV18 and TRBJ1-1, with 9 bases matching TRBD1. The CDR3 contains 18 residues. Germline CDR1 KGHSH, CDR2 LQKENI. Unmatched junction bases numbered 8, after V lost 0 bases and J lost 0 bases. The CDR3 loop reads CASSPPPGQGYMNTEAFF. DNA for the CDR3: TGTGCCAGCTCACCACCCCCGGGACAGGGTTACATGAACACTGAAGCTTTCTTT.

The chain combines TRBV5-1 with TRBJ1-5, with TRBD1 matching 10 bases. The CDR3 sequence is 16 residues long. Germline V lookup: CDR1 SGHRS, CDR2 YFSETQ. The J segment lost 6 bases and the V segment lost 4 bases, leaving 10 bases of the junction unmatched. CDR3 amino acids: CASSPEGTGETQPQHF. CDR3 DNA sequence: TGCGCCAGCAGCCCGGAGGGGACAGGGGAGACTCAGCCCCAGCATTTT.

The J gene is TRBJ1-1, the V gene TRBV6-5; D not certain. The ends were cut back, 7 bases at V and 5 bases at J, with 17 bases in the middle. The germline CDR1 and CDR2 sequences are MNHEY and SVGAGI. The CDR3 length is 14 residues. The CDR3 DNA reads as TGTGCCAGCACTGGTCGGGGAATTGGTACTGAAGCTTTCTTT. Translated: CASTGRGIGTEAFF.

This clone was picked up one time. The J gene is TRBJ2-7, the V gene TRBV24-1; D is perhaps TRBD1 (6 bases). Per germline, CDR1 KGHDR and CDR2 SFDVKD. The CDR3 is 18 amino acids. Trimming removed 4 bases at V and 2 bases at J, with 23 bases between. The CDR3 spells CATSDEHRHRAGAYEQYF. Here the CDR3 DNA reads TGTGCCACCAGTGACGAACACCGACACAGGGCAGGAGCCTACGAGCAGTACTTC.

The chain has TRBV3-1 (or the pseudogene TRBV3-2) and TRBJ2-3; TRBD2 agrees at 9 bases. Germline-derived CDR1 and CDR2 are LGHDT and YNNKEL (reference sequence). After removal of 4 bases from V and 10 bases from J, the junction contained 12 bases not matched to a gene. This CDR3 has 15 residues. CDR3 loop: CASSRARGGAISQYF. The CDR3 coding sequence is TGTGCCAGCAGCCGAGCACGCGGGGGGGCCATATCGCAGTATTTT.

The CDR3 DNA reads as TGTGCCACGGGACAAGATGGCTACACCTTC. Residues: CATGQDGYTF. This chain links TRBV10-3 with TRBJ1-2, with D possibly being TRBD1 (6 bases). With 10 bases removed from V and 6 bases from J, the gap between germline ends came to 9 bases. Looked up from germline, CDR1 is ENHRY and CDR2 is SYGVKD. CDR3 length: 10 residues.

V usage is TRBV4-1 and J usage is TRBJ1-6; no definite D call. The CDR3 contains 15 residues. Trimming took off 1 base at V and 9 bases at J, with 13 bases between the two ends. Germline loops: CDR1 MGHRA, CDR2 YSYEKL. The chain's CDR3 is CASSQGERSGSPLHF. DNA for the CDR3: TGCGCCAGCAGCCAAGGGGAGCGTTCGGGTTCACCCCTCCACTTT.

The genes are TRBV28 and TRBJ2-4; D uncertain. Germline loops: CDR1 MDHEN, CDR2 SYDVKM. The CDR3 consists of 15 residues. The V end was cut by 2 bases, the J end by 0 bases, with 8 bases between. The CDR3 region is CASSLTDLAKNIQYF. The CDR3 DNA reads as TGTGCCAGCAGTTTAACGGACCTAGCCAAAAACATTCAGTACTTC.

The V call is TRBV7-6, the J call TRBJ1-5; D not certain. Trimming took 5 bases from V and 0 from J, leaving 14 bases between them. The CDR3 loop spans 16 amino acids. From germline, CDR1 is SGHVS and CDR2 FNYEAQ. The CDR3: CASSRLPGNSNQPQHF. As DNA, the CDR3 is TGTGCCAGCAGCCGACTACCCGGCAATAGCAATCAGCCCCAGCATTTT.

The rearrangement links TRBV9 to TRBJ2-2, with TRBD1 matching 9 bases. V gave up 5 bases and J gave up 7 bases; unmatched junction bases: 9. Per germline, CDR1 SGDLS and CDR2 YYNGEE. The CDR3 totals 15 residues. The CDR3 bases are TGTGCCAGCAGACTGAGGGACAGGGAGGTCGGGGAGCTGTTTTTT. Protein product: CASRLRDREVGELFF.

This clone has more than one count but fewer than ten. The V and J genes are TRBV21-1 and TRBJ1-2. TRBV21-1 is a known pseudogene. This CDR3 is built from 14 residues. The CDR3 DNA follows: TGTGCCAGCAGGGAGTGGGGGATAAGGGACGGCTACACCTTC. As protein: CASREWGIRDGYTF.

The rearrangement uses TRBV4-2 and TRBJ2-3, with TRBD2 matching 15 bases. CDR3 length equals 18 residues. CDR1 and CDR2 (germline): LGHNA, YNFKEQ. J lost 3 bases, V lost 4 bases, and 8 bases had no gene match. The CDR3 DNA is TGTGCCAGCAGCCTGCGGACTAGCGGGGGGGCAAGGACAGATACGCAGTATTTT. Translating it yields CASSLRTSGGARTDTQYF.

The chain is built from TRBV23-1 and TRBJ2-6, with a weak D call TRBD1 (5 bases). TRBV23-1 is an ORF; its function is uncertain. The length of the CDR3 is 18 residues. Trimming pared 2 bases from V and 0 bases from J, leaving 14 bases between. The CDR3 bases are TGCGCCAGCAGTCAACGAGACAGCCTTTCCTCTGGGGCCAACGTCCTGACTTTC. Its translation is CASSQRDSLSSGANVLTF.